Following are 18 T cell receptor beta chains from one sample sequenced in a study of CXCR3-negative and CXCR3-positive naive CD8 T cells. Their antigens are not known. 5' RACE that incorporated UMI labels was used to prepare the TRB cDNA libraries. For each CDR3 protein, TCRdb gives one entry from its re-call of the 5' RACE reads, without DNA. The sample data list approximately 6,900 distinct CDR3 sequences. Whole-study findings and limits: More hydrophobic TRB CDR3s occurred in CXCR3-positive than in CXCR3-negative naive cells.

The sequenced material came from naive CXCR3+ CD8+ T cells from blood. Subset of the sample: CD45RO-CCR7+CD27+CD95- naive CD8+ T cells expressing CXCR3 (TNR3+). The receptors come from a human donor in good health. Some clones in this sample may be carry-over from other donors' samples.

According to its frequency, this clonotype is medium-sized. The rearrangement joins TRBV10-2 to TRBJ2-7. CDR1 WSHSY and CDR2 SAAADI come from the germline V gene. The CDR3 spans 13 residues. The CDR3: CASRVGSSYEQYF.

This clonotype is identified as medium-sized from frequency. The chain carries TRBV29-1 and TRBJ2-2. This CDR3 region has 15 residues. The V gene's germline CDR1 is SQVTM and CDR2 ANQGSEA. CDR3 amino acids: CSVEDPHSSTGELFF.

This clonotype is deemed medium-sized by its frequency. The V gene is TRBV5-1, the J gene TRBJ1-1. Germline assignment: CDR1 SGHRS and CDR2 YFSETQ. CDR3 length: 14 amino acids. The CDR3 here is CASSLGDMNTEAFF. The full variable domain, completed using reference TRBV5-1 and TRBJ1-1, is KAGVTQTPRYLIKTRGQQVTLSCSPISGHRSVSWYQQTPGQGLQFLFEYFSETQRNKGNFPGRFSGRQFSNSRSEMNVSTLELGDSALYLCASSLGDMNTEAFFGQGTRLTVV.

This clonotype registers medium-sized by frequency. The chain employs TRBV19 and TRBJ1-1; there is no DNA to check the TCRdb D call of TRBD1. This CDR3 comprises 12 residues. Germline CDR1 is LNHDA and CDR2 is SQIVND (reference sequence). CDR3 in amino acids: CASSLQGSEAFF.

Considering frequency, this clonotype is medium-sized. The chain recombines TRBV20-1 with TRBJ1-3; the TCRdb call, TRBD1, lacks DNA for checking. CDR3 length equals 13 residues. The germline gives CDR1 DFQATT, CDR2 SNEGSKA (reference sequence). CDR3: CSARPPSGNTIYF.

The V call is TRBV28, the J call TRBJ2-5. CDR1 is MDHEN and CDR2 is SYDVKM in the germline V gene. The CDR3 covers 13 residues. The CDR3 reads CASGLDLGETQYF.

By frequency, this clonotype is medium-sized (0.01 to 0.1%). The rearrangement joins TRBV20-1 to TRBJ2-5; the D call from TCRdb, TRBD2, cannot be confirmed without DNA. Germline V gene lookup returns CDR1 DFQATT and CDR2 SNEGSKA (reference sequence). This CDR3 comprises 14 residues. The CDR3 protein is CSARRLADQETQYF.

This chain joins TRBV12-3 or TRBV12-4 and TRBJ2-3; TCRdb returns TRBD2, unconfirmable since there is no DNA. The length of the CDR3 is 15 residues. CDR3 protein: CASSLALAGADTQHF.

The chain employs TRBV15 and TRBJ1-5. The CDR3 extends over 11 amino acids. Germline CDR1 is LNHNV and CDR2 is YYDKDF (reference sequence). The chain's CDR3 is CATGLNQPQHF.

V is TRBV29-1 and J is TRBJ1-2; TCRdb's D call of TRBD1 is untestable without DNA. CDR1 SQVTM and CDR2 ANQGSEA come from the germline V gene. The CDR3 has 12 residues. CDR3 residues: CSAATGTYGYTF.

This chain connects TRBV3-1 to TRBJ2-3; without DNA, the TCRdb call of TRBD2 cannot be checked. The germline V gene encodes CDR1 LGHDT and CDR2 YNNKEL (reference sequence). This CDR3 has 17 amino acids. The CDR3 loop is CASSRLTLAGGTDTQYF.

Frequency places this clonotype as medium-sized (0.01 to 0.1%). The chain has TRBV7-9 and TRBJ2-1; TCRdb's D call, TRBD1, is unchecked because there is no DNA. From germline, CDR1 is SEHNR and CDR2 FQNEAQ (reference sequence). There are 17 residues in the CDR3. CDR3 amino acids: CASSWAIGGSSYNEQFF.

The J gene is TRBJ2-2, the V gene TRBV7-3; there is no DNA to check the TCRdb D call of TRBD2. CDR1 is SGHTA, CDR2 FQGTGA, per germline. The CDR3 length is 13 residues. The CDR3 sequence: CASSPRVTGELFF.

This clonotype is medium-sized by frequency. V is TRBV5-1 and J is TRBJ2-7; TCRdb names TRBD1, which stays unverified in the absence of DNA. The CDR3 has 15 residues. Germline V gives CDR1 SGHRS, CDR2 YFSETQ. CDR3 loop: CASSLSGTGIYEQYF.

The chain employs TRBV9 and TRBJ2-1. This CDR3 has 16 residues. Germline lookup yields CDR1 SGDLS and CDR2 YYNGEE. CDR3 protein: CASSVVGGSSYNEQFF.

Frequency places this clonotype as medium-sized. This chain uses TRBV6-5 with TRBJ1-1; TCRdb indicates TRBD1, and absent DNA this call remains unverified. The CDR3 loop spans 13 amino acids. Germline CDR1 MNHEY, CDR2 SVGAGI. CDR3 in amino acids: CASCRGEETEAFF.

By frequency, this clonotype is medium-sized. This rearrangement joins TRBV29-1 to TRBJ2-3; TCRdb outputs TRBD1, but without DNA this stays unchecked. The CDR3 length is 15 residues. In germline, CDR1 is SQVTM, CDR2 ANQGSEA. CDR3 loop: CSVEVPVGATDTQYF.

The chain employs TRBV9 and TRBJ2-5; the D gene TCRdb calls, TRBD1, cannot be checked with no DNA. Germline-derived CDR1 and CDR2 are SGDLS and YYNGEE. The length of the CDR3 is 13 residues. CDR3: CASSGAGDETQYF.